The 9 T cell receptor beta chains presented below share a single source sample, sequenced in a study of OX40 agonist ivuxolimab in advanced cancers. Only in-frame clones appear in the TCRdb table, and some are missing; sequencing was by immunoSEQ multiplex PCR. The repertoire has around 70,000 clones, around four fifths of them found once; the top ten carry around 2%. This specimen consisted of CD4+ or CD8+ T cells sorted from blood, obtained in a trial of the OX40 agonist ivuxolimab. These receptors all come from an adult with an advanced solid tumor such as melanoma, head and neck, liver or kidney cancer.

The rearrangement uses TRBV4-1 and TRBJ2-7; 8 positions match TRBD2. The CDR3 consists of 16 residues. J lost 1 base, V lost 4 bases, and 9 bases had no gene match. Per germline, CDR1 MGHRA and CDR2 YSYEKL. This CDR3 is CASSRTMGLDSYEQYF. The CDR3 DNA reads as TGCGCCAGCAGCCGGACCATGGGACTAGATTCCTACGAGCAGTACTTC.

The J gene is TRBJ2-3, the V gene TRBV5-1, with D hard to call. Per germline, CDR1 SGHRS and CDR2 YFSETQ. The CDR3 sequence is 15 residues long. Trimming took off 4 bases at V and 0 bases at J, with 12 bases between the two ends. The CDR3 DNA reads as TGCGCCAGCAGCACCTACAGAAAAAGCACAGATACGCAGTATTTT. Its translation is CASSTYRKSTDTQYF. Together with reference TRBV5-1 and TRBJ2-3, the CDR3 gives the full variable domain: KAGVTQTPRYLIKTRGQQVTLSCSPISGHRSVSWYQQTPGQGLQFLFEYFSETQRNKGNFPGRFSGRQFSNSRSEMNVSTLELGDSALYLCASSTYRKSTDTQYFGPGTRLTVL.

The CDR3 here is CASRRTQNYGYTF. CDR3 sequence (DNA): TGTGCCAGCAGACGGACACAAAACTATGGCTACACCTTC. The V call is TRBV27, the J call TRBJ1-2; possible D gene TRBD1, 5 bases. V was cut by 6 bases and J by 2 bases, with 10 bases left in between. CDR1 is MNHEY and CDR2 is SMNVEV in the germline V gene (reference sequence). The CDR3 is made up of 13 amino acids.

About this clone itself: Different DNA sequences within this sample yield the same CDR3. CDR3 amino acids: CASSLGPGDTQYF. The CDR3 nucleotides read TGTGCCAGCAGCTTAGGGCCAGGGGATACGCAGTATTTT. V gene TRBV7-2 combines with J gene TRBJ2-3, with a tentative D call TRBD1 (5 bases). The CDR3 loop spans 13 amino acids. The ends were cut back, 1 base at V and 6 bases at J, with 8 bases in the middle. Germline CDR1 SGHTA, CDR2 FQGNSA.

The chain uses TRBV19 and TRBJ1-5; unclear D gene. The V gene's germline CDR1 is LNHDA and CDR2 SQIVND (reference sequence). This CDR3 spans 12 amino acids. V was cut by 2 bases and J by 4 bases, with 3 bases left in between. CDR3: CASSILNQPQHF. The CDR3 bases are TGTGCCAGTAGTATACTGAATCAGCCCCAGCATTTT.

V gene TRBV13 combines with J gene TRBJ2-5, with 9 nucleotides matching TRBD2. Germline assignment: CDR1 PRHDT and CDR2 FYEKMQ (reference sequence). Trimming cost V 4 bases and J 4 bases; bases outside gene matches: 10. The CDR3 length is 16 residues. CDR3 nucleotide sequence: TGTGCCAGCAGCTCCCCGAAAGCGGGAGGTAGAGAGACCCAGTACTTC. Its protein is CASSSPKAGGRETQYF. Complete variable domain (other parts from reference TRBV13 and TRBJ2-5): AAGVIQSPRHLIKEKRETATLKCYPIPRHDTVYWYQQGPGQDPQFLISFYEKMQSDKGSIPDRFSAQQFSDYHSELNMSSLELGDSALYFCASSSPKAGGRETQYFGPGTRLLVL.

J is TRBJ2-7 and V is TRBV6-1, with 8 bases fitting TRBD2. The CDR3 runs to 13 residues. Germline-derived CDR1 and CDR2 are MNHNS and SASEGT. V gave up 11 bases and J gave up 0 bases; unmatched junction bases: 6. CDR3 loop: CALQRGSSYEQYF. As DNA, the CDR3 is TGTGCCTTACAGCGGGGGAGCTCCTACGAGCAGTACTTC.

The V and J genes are TRBV27 and TRBJ2-3; a possible D gene is TRBD2 (5 bases). Germline V lookup: CDR1 MNHEY, CDR2 SMNVEV (reference sequence). With 5 bases removed from V and 4 bases from J, the gap between germline ends came to 13 bases. This CDR3 comprises 14 residues. CDR3 amino acids: CASSEDRGADTQYF. CDR3 nucleotide sequence: TGTGCCAGCAGTGAAGACCGGGGAGCAGATACGCAGTATTTT.

The chain is built from TRBV14 and TRBJ1-2, with D hard to call. From germline, CDR1 is SGHDN and CDR2 FVKESK. Trimming removed 1 base at V and 0 bases at J, with 12 bases between. The CDR3 runs 16 residues. This chain's CDR3 is CASSQGRLKANYGYTF. The CDR3 nucleotides read TGTGCCAGCAGCCAAGGCAGGTTGAAAGCTAACTATGGCTACACCTTC.